Below, 6 T cell receptor beta chains from the same sample are listed, as sequenced in a study of human T cells and chemical hapten exposure (dated by TCRdb to the early 2020s). This specimen's time point label, interpreted: patch test 2, 6 weeks after DPC sensitization. What this sample's treatment or condition label stands for: therapeutic diphenylcyclopropenone sensitization with weekly scalp DPC. Libraries were prepared through RACE. The instrument was a NextSeq 500. TCRdb reprocessed the public reads (quality trimming at Q25 with fastp, clone calling with MiXCR) and kept in-frame beta chains. Records with the same CDR3 protein are collapsed into one entry carrying the most frequent genes and DNA. In all, the sample holds approximately 95,000 distinct CDR3 sequences, and about an eighth of those were seen once. About 3% of the sample goes to the ten largest clones. The input for sequencing was whole blood, taken in connection with sensitization to the hapten diphenylcyclopropenone (DPC). These receptors all stem from a woman between 35 and 50 years old with alopecia areata. Some clones in this sample may be carry-over from other donors' samples.

There are many counts of this clonotype. The V gene is TRBV6-5, the J gene TRBJ2-7; D may be TRBD2 (6 bases). Trimming cost V 6 bases and J 2 bases, with 11 bases left between them. The CDR3 consists of 13 residues. Germline assignment: CDR1 MNHEY and CDR2 SVGAGI. The CDR3 sequence is CASRLSGPYEQYF. The CDR3 region has the DNA TGTGCCAGCAGGCTGAGCGGGCCCTACGAGCAGTACTTC.

The V gene is TRBV2, the J gene TRBJ2-5; D might be TRBD1 or TRBD2, each matching 5 bases. Trimming stripped 6 bases from V and 3 bases from J, with 11 bases between. The V gene's germline CDR1 is SNHLY and CDR2 FYNNEI. CDR3 length: 13 amino acids. The chain's CDR3 is CASSIRGEETQYF. The CDR3 bases are TGTGCCAGCAGCATAAGGGGAGAAGAGACCCAGTACTTC.

The CDR3 nucleotides are TGTGCCAGCAGCACCCGACAGGCTAAGGAGACCCAGTACTTC. This translates into CASSTRQAKETQYF. This chain joins TRBV11-2 and TRBJ2-5; TRBD1 might be the D (6 bases). The germline gives CDR1 SGHAT, CDR2 FQNNGV. The CDR3 runs 14 residues. Trimming took 5 bases from V and 5 from J, leaving 15 bases between them.

This clonotype was detected ten times or more. The J gene is TRBJ1-6, the V gene TRBV7-8; perhaps TRBD1 as D (6 bases). Germline V gene sequence: CDR1 SGHVS, CDR2 FQNEAQ. V lost 5 bases and J 2 bases, leaving 16 bases between the germline ends. The CDR3 extends over 17 amino acids. The CDR3 loop is CASSGLQGGPYNSPLHF. Written as DNA, the CDR3 is TGTGCCAGCAGCGGGTTACAGGGAGGTCCCTATAATTCACCCCTCCACTTT. The full variable domain, rest sourced from reference TRBV7-8 and TRBJ1-6, is GAGVSQSPRYKVAKRGQDVALRCDPISGHVSLFWYQQALGQGPEFLTYFQNEAQLDKSGLPSDRFFAERPEGSVSTLKIQRTQQEDSAVYLCASSGLQGGPYNSPLHFGNGTRLTVT.

This clonotype showed up just a few times. The rearrangement uses TRBV5-4 and TRBJ1-2; D is perhaps TRBD1 (6 bases). V dropped 4 bases and J dropped 8 bases, with 27 bases sitting between them. The CDR3 is 17 residues long. CDR1 is SGHNT, CDR2 YYREEE, per germline (reference sequence). The CDR3 bases are TGTGCCAGCAGCCTTAATCCCGGGAACAGGGCCACGGGGGGCTACACCTTC. This encodes CASSLNPGNRATGGYTF.

This clonotype showed up many times. V and J are TRBV12-3 or TRBV12-4 and TRBJ1-2, with D tentatively TRBD1 (6 bases). V was pared by 1 base and J by 6 bases, with 24 bases between. The CDR3 contains 18 residues. CDR3 sequence: CASSLGFVGGFERNGYTF. In nucleotides, the CDR3 is TGTGCCAGCAGTTTAGGGTTCGTGGGGGGCTTTGAACGGAATGGCTACACCTTC.